The present entry profiles one T cell receptor (beta chain) with its context. The assay was immunoSEQ multiplex PCR, and TCRdb's table has in-frame clones only and misses some. The sample holds approximately 99,000 clones, roughly 92% seen once. This entry belongs to a study of T cell changes during pregnancy in multiple sclerosis. With V trimmed by 5 bases and J by 1 base, 9 bases remained unmatched. The V gene's germline CDR1 is SQVTM and CDR2 ANQGSEA. This CDR3 has 16 residues. The chain has TRBV29-1 and TRBJ2-1; TRBD2 aligns across 9 bases. The starting material was peripheral blood, obtained after pregnancy. The clonotype originates from a female donor with multiple sclerosis, enrolled in a pregnancy study. The CDR3 DNA reads as TGCAGCGTTCATTTAGCGGGAGACGGTTCCTACAATGAGCAGTTCTTC. Amino acids: CSVHLAGDGSYNEQFF.